The next 17 T cell receptor beta chains were all read from a single sample in a study of post-analysis software for immune sequencing data (dated by TCRdb to 2013 to 2016). The full study reports these points: Several TRBV segments, including TRBV5-6, TRBV5-1 and TRBV20-1, were significantly more frequent in patients than controls.

These TCRs are of unknown antigen specificity. Receptor amplification or capture employed PCR. The sequencer listed for this sample is Illumina HiSeq 2500. Unique molecular identifiers were incorporated into TCR beta cDNA libraries to reduce PCR and sequencing biases. TCRdb ran its own pipeline on the public reads, namely fastp trimming at Q25 and MiXCR clone calling, and kept in-frame beta chains. A single entry per CDR3 protein holds the most common genes and DNA from its merged rows. Within this sample are approximately 690,000 distinct CDR3 sequences, with 55% to 60% of them counted one time only. The leading ten clones occupy approximately 11% of the sample. The material sequenced was blood. The origin of the receptors is a girl aged 2 to 10 with multiple sclerosis.

The V call is TRBV9, the J call TRBJ1-2; 11 bases are a match to TRBD1. CDR3 length: 15 amino acids. Germline V gene sequence: CDR1 SGDLS, CDR2 YYNGEE. The V segment lost 2 bases and the J segment 7 bases; nucleotides outside the gene matches: 7. CDR3 sequence: CASSVTGTGGSGYTF. Here the CDR3 DNA reads TGTGCCAGCAGCGTGACCGGGACAGGGGGAAGTGGCTACACCTTC.

The chain uses TRBV9 and TRBJ2-2, with D tentatively TRBD2 (6 bases). CDR1 SGDLS and CDR2 YYNGEE come from the germline V gene. V dropped 2 bases and J dropped 3 bases, with 11 bases sitting between them. The CDR3 is 15 amino acids. The CDR3 spells CASSVGSVDTGELFF. In nucleotides, the CDR3 is TGTGCCAGCAGCGTCGGGAGTGTGGACACCGGGGAGCTGTTTTTT.

This clonotype has only a few counts. This sequence joins TRBV6-5 and TRBJ2-4, with a possible D match to TRBD1 (6 bases). The tail of the sequence fits TRBJ2-7 better, so the J call may be wrong. The CDR3 length is 14 residues. Germline V gene data show CDR1 as MNHEY and CDR2 as SVGAGI. The CDR3 bases are TGTGCCAGCAGCGCCAACAGGGTTATGTACGAGCAGTACTTC. Amino acid sequence: CASSANRVMYEQYF.

The sample holds one count of this clonotype. CDR3 nucleotides: TGTGCCAGCAGTTCCCGGGGGATTCGTGGCTACACCTTC. Protein sequence: CASSSRGIRGYTF. V is TRBV27 and J is TRBJ1-2, with D possibly TRBD1 on 5 matching bases. V was pared by 4 bases and J by 7 bases, with 13 bases between. The CDR3 is 13 residues long. CDR1 is MNHEY and CDR2 is SMNVEV in the germline V gene (reference sequence).

The chain carries TRBV7-9 and TRBJ2-7, with D unclear. Trimming took 4 bases from V and 0 from J, leaving 10 bases between them. CDR1 and CDR2 from the germline V gene are SEHNR and FQNEAQ (reference sequence). The CDR3 contains 14 residues. The CDR3 bases are TGTGCCAGCAGCTCCCCGGACGGCTCCTACGAGCAGTACTTC. Encoded protein: CASSSPDGSYEQYF. The variable domain in full, completed from reference TRBV7-9 and TRBJ2-7, reads DTGVSQNPRHKITKRGQNVTFRCDPISEHNRLYWYRQTLGQGPEFLTYFQNEAQLEKSRLLSDRFSAERPKGSFSTLEIQRTEQGDSAMYLCASSSPDGSYEQYFGPGTRLTVT.

V usage is TRBV7-2 and J usage is TRBJ1-2; D remains unclear. V lost 2 bases to trimming and J lost 7 bases, with 17 bases between them. CDR3 length: 15 amino acids. The germline CDR1 and CDR2 sequences are SGHTA and FQGNSA. The CDR3 DNA reads TGTGCCAGCAGCTTAAGAAGTTCAAGCGGTGGTGGCTACACCTTC. Amino acid sequence: CASSLRSSSGGGYTF.

A note on this clonotype: The junction does not match germline at one end; this may be a read error. V gene TRBV27 combines with J gene TRBJ2-7, with TRBD2 as a possible D gene (6 bases). The CDR3 sequence is 15 residues long. Germline V CDR1 and CDR2: MNHEY, SMNVEV (reference sequence). The CDR3 DNA reads TGTGCCAGCAGTTTGGCGGGATCGAGCTCCTGCGAGCAGTACTTC. This encodes CASSLAGSSSCEQYF.

The J gene is TRBJ2-2, the V gene TRBV29-1, with 9 bases aligning to TRBD2. The V gene's germline CDR1 is SQVTM and CDR2 ANQGSEA. V was pared by 4 bases and J by 5 bases, with 8 bases of the junction left unmatched. The length of the CDR3 is 15 residues. The CDR3 DNA follows: TGCAGCGTTGGAGGTAGCGGGGGAATTACCGGGGAGCTGTTTTTT. Amino acid sequence: CSVGGSGGITGELFF.

With regard to this clonotype: The junction and the germline gene differ at one end; a read error may be behind it. This rearrangement joins TRBV4-2 to TRBJ2-7; weak D call: TRBD2 (5 bases). Germline V gene lookup returns CDR1 LGHNA and CDR2 YNFKEQ. CDR3 length equals 14 residues. The CDR3 DNA follows: TGTGCTAGCAGCCAAGTCGGGGACTCCTACGAGCAGTACTTC. Translated, it gives CASSQVGDSYEQYF.

This CDR3 reads CASSFGLAVSTDTQYF. The CDR3 coding sequence is TGTGCCAGCAGTTTCGGACTAGCGGTTAGCACAGATACGCAGTATTTT. This chain connects TRBV12-3 or TRBV12-4 to TRBJ2-3; 10 bases are a match to TRBD2. Trimming at V came to 3 bases and at J to 0 bases, leaving 3 bases not matched to a gene. The CDR3 length is 16 residues.

A note on this clonotype: The junction does not match germline at one end; this may be a read error. The chain uses TRBV7-8 and TRBJ2-6; TRBD1 might be the D (6 bases). Germline CDR1 reads SGHVS; CDR2 reads FQNEAQ. The CDR3 consists of 17 residues. CDR3 coding DNA: TGTGCCAGCAGCACCACGCCAGGGGCAGACGGGGCCAACGTCCTGGCTTTC. This gives the protein CASSTTPGADGANVLAF.

This clonotype was recorded a few times. V gene TRBV5-1 combines with J gene TRBJ2-7; D might be TRBD1 (5 bases). V was pared by 3 bases and J by 0 bases, with 13 bases between. CDR3 length equals 15 residues. CDR1 SGHRS and CDR2 YFSETQ come from the germline V gene. The CDR3 here is CASSWGFNSSYEQYF. CDR3 in DNA: TGCGCCAGCAGCTGGGGCTTTAATTCCTCCTACGAGCAGTACTTC.

The rearrangement joins TRBV10-3 to TRBJ2-3; 9 bases map to TRBD2. This CDR3 has 17 residues. Germline CDR1 and CDR2: ENHRY and SYGVKD. The ends lost 8 bases at V and 2 bases at J; junction bases unmatched: 14. This CDR3 is CAIGSREGPTSTDTQYF. CDR3 sequence (DNA): TGTGCCATCGGGTCGCGGGAGGGCCCCACCTCCACAGATACGCAGTATTTT.

The chain couples TRBV4-2 to TRBJ1-1; TRBD1 matches at 8 bases. CDR1 is LGHNA, CDR2 YNFKEQ, per germline. The junction had 14 bases not matched to a gene; V was cut back by 4 bases and J by 4 bases. The CDR3 has 17 amino acids. The CDR3 is CASSRRRNRQGPTEAFF. The CDR3 nucleotides are TGTGCCAGCAGCCGACGTAGGAACCGACAGGGGCCCACTGAAGCTTTCTTT.

This clonotype has more than one count but fewer than ten. The junction shows a germline mismatch at one end, possibly a read error. The chain joins TRBV29-1 to TRBJ2-3; D tentatively reads TRBD1 or TRBD2 (5 bases each). This CDR3 comprises 13 residues. Germline lookup yields CDR1 SQVTM and CDR2 ANQGSEA. The CDR3 DNA is TGTAGCGTTGAAGTGGGGCATTCAGATACGCAGTATTTT. It specifies CSVEVGHSDTQYF.

Remarks on this clonotype: An end of the junction differs from the germline gene, which may be a read error. The V call is TRBV6-2 or TRBV6-3, the J call TRBJ2-4; a weak D match, TRBD1 (5 bases). The CDR3 is 15 amino acids. Germline V CDR1 and CDR2: MNHEY, SVGEGT. As DNA, the CDR3 is TGTGCCGGCAGTTACGCGACAGCAGGCAAAAACATTCAGTACTTC. The encoded protein is CAGSYATAGKNIQYF.

This clonotype has a handful of counts. The chain has TRBV4-1 and TRBJ2-1, with TRBD2 identical over 8 bases. The CDR3 loop spans 17 amino acids. Losses at the gene ends were 0 bases for V and 10 bases for J; bases not matched to a gene: 14. The V gene's germline CDR1 is MGHRA and CDR2 YSYEKL. The CDR3 is CASSQDRKREIFEEQFF. As DNA, the CDR3 is TGCGCCAGCAGCCAAGATAGGAAGCGGGAGATATTTGAGGAGCAGTTCTTC.